This passage covers 23 T cell receptor beta chains from one sample sequenced in a study of identical twins. MiXCR was run by TCRdb on the 5' RACE reads, yielding one entry per CDR3 protein. The sample holds 400,000 to 550,000 distinct CDR3 sequences; approximately 24% are singletons and the top ten take about 2.9%. The sample also formed part of further work on T cells expressing NK-cell markers.

Sequencing was carried out using CD4+ T cells sorted from blood. The receptors come from a woman under 30 in good health.

In this sample, this clonotype turned up a few times. This chain links TRBV5-1 with TRBJ2-7, with 7 nucleotides matching TRBD1. CDR3 length: 12 amino acids. Germline values: CDR1 SGHRS, CDR2 YFSETQ. V was pared by 3 bases and J by 9 bases, with 6 bases of the junction left unmatched. The CDR3 reads CASSSDRFGQYF. The DNA of the CDR3 is TGCGCCAGCAGCTCGGACAGGTTCGGGCAGTACTTC.

This clonotype was counted only a few times. The chain combines TRBV6-5 with TRBJ2-1; perhaps TRBD2 as D (6 bases). Trimming shortened V by 4 bases and J by 0 bases, and 10 bases separated the two germline ends. The CDR3 runs to 15 residues. Germline V gene data show CDR1 as MNHEY and CDR2 as SVGAGI. CDR3 amino acids: CASSSSGHSYNEQFF. The CDR3 DNA follows: TGTGCCAGCAGTTCCAGCGGGCACTCCTACAATGAGCAGTTCTTC.

V usage is TRBV20-1 and J usage is TRBJ2-7, with 8 nucleotides matching TRBD1. CDR3 length: 16 residues. J lost 7 bases, V lost 0 bases, and 14 bases had no gene match. CDR1 and CDR2 (germline): DFQATT, SNEGSKA (reference sequence). Written as DNA, the CDR3 is TGCAGTGCTAGAGAATCTCTGGGCCAGGGGGCGCGTGAGCAGTACTTC. Its protein is CSARESLGQGAREQYF.

This rearrangement joins TRBV15 to TRBJ2-3, with a possible D match to TRBD1 (6 bases). The V gene lost 0 bases and the J gene lost 4 bases, with 8 bases spanning the gap. CDR1 LNHNV and CDR2 YYDKDF come from the germline V gene (reference sequence). CDR3 length equals 14 residues. CDR3 residues: CATSRDTGSDTQYF. The CDR3 nucleotides read TGTGCCACCAGCAGAGATACAGGGTCAGATACGCAGTATTTT.

In its sample, this clonotype was seen a few times. CDR3 loop: CSARGYETQYF. The CDR3, as DNA: TGCAGTGCTAGAGGGTATGAGACCCAGTACTTC. The V and J genes are TRBV20-1 and TRBJ2-5; no firm D call. The CDR3 spans 11 residues. V was shortened by 1 base and J by 5 bases, with 5 bases between the two germline ends. Germline V gene lookup returns CDR1 DFQATT and CDR2 SNEGSKA (reference sequence).

This clonotype was observed at least ten times. This chain uses TRBV20-1 with TRBJ1-1; a possible D gene is TRBD1 (5 bases). Per germline, CDR1 DFQATT and CDR2 SNEGSKA (reference sequence). Trimming left V 3 bases short and J 4 bases short, with 21 bases between. The CDR3 is 16 residues long. CDR3 coding DNA: TGCAGTGCTAGGGGGCGGGCCCAGACGCCGAGCACTGAAGCTTTCTTT. This codes for CSARGRAQTPSTEAFF.

The rearrangement joins TRBV19 to TRBJ2-7, with 11 bases matching TRBD2. This CDR3 region has 14 residues. Germline CDR1 reads LNHDA; CDR2 reads SQIVND (reference sequence). V shed 6 bases, J shed 3 bases, and the junction held 4 bases outside the gene matches. CDR3 loop: CASRPTSGIYEQYF. CDR3 sequence (DNA): TGTGCCAGTAGGCCGACTAGCGGGATCTACGAGCAGTACTTC.

The J gene is TRBJ2-1, the V gene TRBV15; the D gene is possibly TRBD2 (6 bases). The CDR3 extends over 16 amino acids. Germline CDR1 and CDR2: LNHNV and YYDKDF (reference sequence). Trimming shortened V by 1 base and J by 4 bases, and 14 bases separated the two germline ends. The CDR3 loop is CATSRGALGGYNEQFF. CDR3 coding DNA: TGTGCCACCAGCAGAGGGGCGCTGGGGGGATACAATGAGCAGTTCTTC.

The rearrangement joins TRBV4-2 to TRBJ1-1, with 7 nucleotides matching TRBD1. The CDR3 sequence is 17 residues long. The V segment lost 0 bases and the J segment 2 bases; nucleotides outside the gene matches: 9. CDR1 and CDR2 (germline): LGHNA, YNFKEQ. CDR3 amino acids: CASSQDMRDSPNTEAFF. The CDR3 coding sequence is TGTGCCAGCAGCCAAGATATGCGGGACAGCCCAAACACTGAAGCTTTCTTT.

This clonotype was counted a few times. The genes are TRBV6-1 and TRBJ2-5; the D call may be TRBD1 or TRBD2 (6 bases each). Germline loops: CDR1 MNHNS, CDR2 SASEGT. V lost 7 bases, J lost 7 bases, and 19 bases lay in between. The CDR3 totals 14 residues. The CDR3: CASTKEGGAGTQYF. CDR3 bases: TGTGCCAGCACTAAAGAGGGGGGTGCGGGGACCCAGTACTTC.

The rearrangement links TRBV12-3 or TRBV12-4 to TRBJ2-7; TRBD1 is a possible D gene (6 bases). Trimming took 11 bases from V and 7 from J, leaving 18 bases between them. The CDR3 sequence is 12 residues long. The chain's CDR3 is CAVAHRVGEQYF. CDR3 nucleotides: TGTGCCGTAGCCCACAGGGTGGGGGAGCAGTACTTC.

This chain links TRBV29-1 with TRBJ2-2, with D perhaps matching TRBD2 (5 bases). Trimming cost V 7 bases and J 9 bases, with 18 bases left between them. The CDR3 loop spans 13 amino acids. The V gene's germline CDR1 is SQVTM and CDR2 ANQGSEA. The CDR3 region has the DNA TGCAGCGCCCTAGCCGAGCTCAAGCGGGAGCTGTTTTTT. It codes for CSALAELKRELFF.

The CDR3 DNA reads as TGTGCCAGCAGCGTCCTCACATGGGATGAGCAGTTCTTC. It specifies CASSVLTWDEQFF. The rearrangement links TRBV9 to TRBJ2-1; D is uncertain. Germline CDR1 is SGDLS and CDR2 is YYNGEE. Between the trimmed V and J ends, which lost 2 bases and 8 bases, there was a span of 11 bases. The CDR3 length is 13 residues.

The V and J genes are TRBV7-9 and TRBJ2-3; TRBD1 aligns across 10 bases. Germline CDR1 and CDR2: SEHNR and FQNEAQ (reference sequence). With 5 bases clipped from V and 2 bases from J, the junction kept 4 bases outside the gene matches. CDR3 size: 15 residues. The CDR3 nucleotides read TGTGCCAGCAGCGCAAGACAGGGGGCCACAGATACGCAGTATTTT. It is translated as CASSARQGATDTQYF.

This chain connects TRBV29-1 to TRBJ2-2; D perhaps matches TRBD2 (5 bases). Trimming pared 5 bases from V and 4 bases from J, leaving 11 bases between. CDR3 size: 13 residues. CDR1 is SQVTM and CDR2 is ANQGSEA in the germline V gene. The DNA for the CDR3 is TGCAGCGTTTGCCGGGATACCACCGGGGAGCTGTTTTTT. Translation gives CSVCRDTTGELFF.

V usage is TRBV7-2 and J usage is TRBJ2-3; D possibly corresponds to TRBD2 (6 bases). Trimming took off 1 base at V and 2 bases at J, with 10 bases between the two ends. The CDR3 has 15 amino acids. The germline V gene has CDR1 SGHTA and CDR2 FQGNSA. CDR3 in amino acids: CASSLVGGVTDTQYF. CDR3 coding DNA: TGTGCCAGCAGCTTAGTGGGCGGGGTCACAGATACGCAGTATTTT.

This clonotype was recorded many times. V usage is TRBV29-1 and J usage is TRBJ2-3; perhaps TRBD2 as D (5 bases). This CDR3 region has 13 residues. The germline V gene encodes CDR1 SQVTM and CDR2 ANQGSEA. The V end was cut by 3 bases, the J end by 1 base, with 8 bases between. The CDR3 sequence is CSVDEGGTDTQYF. The CDR3, as DNA: TGCAGCGTTGATGAGGGAGGCACAGATACGCAGTATTTT.

V is TRBV14 and J is TRBJ2-5; 7 bases match TRBD2. From germline, CDR1 is SGHDN and CDR2 FVKESK. The CDR3 consists of 16 residues. With V trimmed by 3 bases and J by 4 bases, 11 bases remained unmatched. CDR3 amino acids: CASSHDISGWGETQYF. CDR3 DNA sequence: TGTGCCAGCAGCCACGATATTAGCGGGTGGGGAGAGACCCAGTACTTC.

J is TRBJ2-1 and V is TRBV10-3; the match to TRBD2 covers 13 bases. Germline V gene data show CDR1 as ENHRY and CDR2 as SYGVKD. This CDR3 has 15 amino acids. The V segment lost 3 bases and the J segment 7 bases; nucleotides outside the gene matches: 3. Here the CDR3 reads CAISDRTSGSNEQFF. The CDR3 DNA reads TGTGCCATCAGTGATAGGACTAGCGGGAGTAATGAGCAGTTCTTC.

The J gene is TRBJ2-1, the V gene TRBV7-9, with D tentatively TRBD2 (7 bases). Trimming shortened V by 11 bases and J by 3 bases, and 14 bases separated the two germline ends. The CDR3 sequence is 13 residues long. The germline V gene has CDR1 SEHNR and CDR2 FQNEAQ (reference sequence). The CDR3 DNA follows: TGTGCCTTAGGGGGGGGGGTCTACAATGAGCAGTTCTTC. Translation: CALGGGVYNEQFF.

This clonotype showed up just a few times. J is TRBJ1-1 and V is TRBV6-1; 7 bases are shared with TRBD1. J gave up 1 base and V 7 bases, and 6 bases lay outside the gene matches. This CDR3 has 14 residues. Germline loops: CDR1 MNHNS, CDR2 SASEGT. CDR3 region: CASTRGGRNTEAFF. For the CDR3, the DNA is TGTGCCAGCACCAGGGGGGGACGGAACACTGAAGCTTTCTTT.

This clonotype was seen a handful of times. The chain joins TRBV4-3 to TRBJ2-1; 13 positions agree with TRBD2. V was pared by 2 bases and J by 5 bases, with 3 bases of the junction left unmatched. Germline V gives CDR1 LGHNA, CDR2 YSLEER. The CDR3 covers 16 residues. The CDR3: CASSQLLAGGNNEQFF. The CDR3 DNA reads as TGCGCCAGCAGCCAACTACTAGCGGGAGGGAACAATGAGCAGTTCTTC.

This clonotype was seen a handful of times. The gene calls are TRBV4-3 and TRBJ2-1; TRBD2 matches at 11 bases. The CDR3 extends over 19 amino acids. Trimming took 0 bases from V and 2 from J; bases not matched to a gene: 9. Per germline, CDR1 LGHNA and CDR2 YSLEER. For the CDR3, the DNA is TGCGCCAGCAGCCAAGATCTACTAGCGGGAGATGGGGCCTACAATGAGCAGTTCTTC. This translates into CASSQDLLAGDGAYNEQFF.